These 31 T cell receptor beta chains came from one sample sequenced in a study of memory CD4+ T cells and cytomegalovirus serostatus. Single viable CD3+CD4+CD8-CD45RO+ cells were sorted as the memory CD4+ T cells. Assay used: immunoSEQ multiplex PCR; TCRdb lists only in-frame clones, some missing. The table includes 35,000 to 50,000 clones, 60% to 85% detected once. What was sequenced was memory CD4+ T cells from blood. These receptors originate from an adult in good health and CMV-seronegative.

The chain carries TRBV5-4 and TRBJ1-5, with D perhaps matching TRBD1 (5 bases). Trimming removed 0 bases at V and 7 bases at J, with 8 bases between. The germline V gene encodes CDR1 SGHNT and CDR2 YYREEE (reference sequence). The CDR3 is made up of 13 amino acids. Here the CDR3 reads CASSLGGKQPQHF. DNA for the CDR3: TGTGCCAGCAGCTTGGGGGGGAAGCAGCCCCAGCATTTT.

DNA for the CDR3: TGTGCCAGCAGCTTACGCGGGATGAACACCGGGGAGCTGTTTTTT. Its translation is CASSLRGMNTGELFF. The chain employs TRBV7-3 and TRBJ2-2; D may be TRBD2 (6 bases). V dropped 2 bases and J dropped 1 base, with 8 bases sitting between them. From germline, CDR1 is SGHTA and CDR2 FQGTGA. The CDR3 is 15 residues long.

The chain couples TRBV9 to TRBJ2-1, with D perhaps TRBD2 (5 bases). Germline V gene data show CDR1 as SGDLS and CDR2 as YYNGEE. This CDR3 contains 16 residues. The V end lost 7 bases, the J end lost 0 bases, and 17 bases lay between the germline ends. The CDR3: CASPEERPSSYNEQFF. CDR3 in DNA: TGTGCCAGCCCGGAGGAGCGTCCGAGCTCCTACAATGAGCAGTTCTTC.

The rearrangement uses TRBV6-5 and TRBJ1-4; no definite D call. CDR1 is MNHEY and CDR2 is SVGAGI in the germline V gene. V dropped 2 bases and J dropped 8 bases, with 12 bases sitting between them. The CDR3 is 14 amino acids. The CDR3 DNA sequence: TGTGCCAGCAGTTACGGGAAAGGTCGGGAAAAACTGTTTTTT. It specifies CASSYGKGREKLFF.

The chain employs TRBV9 and TRBJ2-3; D is unresolved. The CDR3 totals 13 residues. V was clipped by 0 bases and J by 8 bases, with 10 bases between them. Germline assignment: CDR1 SGDLS and CDR2 YYNGEE. The CDR3 bases are TGTGCCAGCAGCGTAGAAAAAGGCAGTACGCAGTATTTT. Encoded protein: CASSVEKGSTQYF. Looking up the rest from reference TRBV9 and TRBJ2-3 gives the full variable domain: DSGVTQTPKHLITATGQRVTLRCSPRSGDLSVYWYQQSLDQGLQFLIQYYNGEERAKGNILERFSAQQFPDLHSELNLSSLELGDSALYFCASSVEKGSTQYFGPGTRLTVL.

This clone was counted between two and nine times. The V and J genes are TRBV7-9 and TRBJ2-7; TRBD2 matches 7 bases. The V and J ends lost 4 bases and 7 bases, in that order; junction bases with no gene match: 10. This CDR3 has 14 residues. Germline V gene lookup returns CDR1 SEHNR and CDR2 FQNEAQ (reference sequence). In DNA, the CDR3 is TGTGCCAGCAGCTCGGACTTGACGGGGGGAGAGCAGTACTTC. This translates into CASSSDLTGGEQYF. Combining the CDR3 with reference TRBV7-9 and TRBJ2-7 gives the whole variable domain DTGVSQNPRHKITKRGQNVTFRCDPISEHNRLYWYRQTLGQGPEFLTYFQNEAQLEKSRLLSDRFSAERPKGSFSTLEIQRTEQGDSAMYLCASSSDLTGGEQYFGPGTRLTVT.

J is TRBJ1-3 and V is TRBV19; tentative D call: TRBD1 (5 bases). The CDR3 has 13 amino acids. Per the germline V gene, CDR1 is LNHDA and CDR2 is SQIVND (reference sequence). Trimming stripped 5 bases from V and 2 bases from J, with 7 bases between. CDR3 region: CASSPGTGNTIYF. CDR3 DNA sequence: TGTGCCAGTAGTCCAGGGACTGGAAACACCATATATTTT.

The rearrangement uses TRBV6-6 and TRBJ1-3, with D uncertain. The germline CDR1 and CDR2 sequences are MNHNY and SVGAGI (reference sequence). V shed 8 bases and J shed 4 bases, with 12 bases lying between them. This CDR3 region has 13 residues. For the CDR3, the DNA is TGTGCCAGCCTAACTAGCCTAGGAAACACCATATATTTT. The encoded protein is CASLTSLGNTIYF.

The chain carries TRBV5-8 and TRBJ1-1; D is uncertain. V was cut by 5 bases and J by 0 bases, with 14 bases left in between. Germline CDR1 is SGHTS and CDR2 is YDEGEE. The CDR3 extends over 15 amino acids. The CDR3 DNA is TGTGCCAGCAGGGATCGGCGTCTCATGAACACTGAAGCTTTCTTT. It yields the protein CASRDRRLMNTEAFF.

The chain uses TRBV5-1 and TRBJ2-5; 11 nucleotides align to TRBD1. The germline V gene has CDR1 SGHRS and CDR2 YFSETQ. The CDR3 contains 15 residues. The V and J ends lost 2 bases and 4 bases, in that order; junction bases with no gene match: 4. CDR3 protein: CASSFGDRGGETQYF. The CDR3 bases are TGCGCCAGCAGCTTTGGGGACAGGGGGGGAGAGACCCAGTACTTC.

The chain uses TRBV5-4 and TRBJ2-1; D ambiguous. V was pared by 1 base and J by 9 bases, with 14 bases between. The CDR3 runs 14 residues. The germline V gene encodes CDR1 SGHNT and CDR2 YYREEE (reference sequence). The CDR3, as DNA: TGTGCCAGCAGCTTGATGAGCCCGTCGGGTGAGCAGTTCTTC. Translating gives CASSLMSPSGEQFF.

This chain uses TRBV7-2 with TRBJ2-1, with TRBD1 matching 12 bases. CDR1 and CDR2 from the germline V gene are SGHTA and FQGNSA. This CDR3 comprises 14 residues. Losses at the gene ends were 6 bases for V and 13 bases for J; bases not matched to a gene: 10. In DNA, the CDR3 is TGTGCCAGCAGTTCGGGACAGGGGGCTACCCCCCAGTTCTTC. Translating it yields CASSSGQGATPQFF.

The chain recombines TRBV7-6 with TRBJ1-1; no definite D call. Trimming removed 1 base from V and 1 base from J, with 4 bases in between. Germline lookup yields CDR1 SGHVS and CDR2 FNYEAQ. The CDR3 has 13 amino acids. CDR3 nucleotides: TGTGCCAGCAGCTTAGGCAGGAACACTGAAGCTTTCTTT. It is translated as CASSLGRNTEAFF.

The chain links TRBV23-1 to TRBJ1-6, with D hard to call. TRBV23-1 is noted as an ORF with a role that remains uncertain. V was clipped by 8 bases and J by 1 base, with 9 bases between them. This CDR3 has 14 residues. The chain's CDR3 is CASGPESYNSPLHF. Written as DNA, the CDR3 is TGCGCCAGCGGACCCGAGTCCTATAATTCACCCCTCCACTTT.

The rearrangement uses TRBV10-3 and TRBJ1-1, with D tentatively TRBD1 (6 bases). Between the trimmed V and J ends, which lost 2 bases and 1 base, there was a span of 8 bases. The CDR3 runs 14 residues. Looked up from germline, CDR1 is ENHRY and CDR2 is SYGVKD. The CDR3 sequence: CAISEKGGNTEAFF. DNA of the CDR3: TGTGCCATCAGTGAGAAGGGGGGGAACACTGAAGCTTTCTTT.

The chain combines TRBV6-5 with TRBJ1-1; no firm D call. The germline gives CDR1 MNHEY, CDR2 SVGAGI. The V end lost 2 bases, the J end lost 4 bases, and 11 bases lay between the germline ends. The CDR3 covers 14 residues. This CDR3 reads CASSYRRGGTEAFF. DNA of the CDR3: TGTGCCAGCAGTTACCGGCGGGGTGGCACTGAAGCTTTCTTT.

A few counts support this clone. The rearrangement joins TRBV2 to TRBJ1-6; D perhaps matches TRBD1 (5 bases). CDR3 length: 16 amino acids. Germline V CDR1 and CDR2: SNHLY, FYNNEI. V shed 7 bases and J shed 0 bases, with 13 bases lying between them. The CDR3 DNA reads as TGTGCCAGCAACGAGGGGCTAAGCTCCTATAATTCACCCCTCCACTTT. It translates to CASNEGLSSYNSPLHF.

The genes are TRBV14 and TRBJ2-7; D is unclear. The CDR3 length is 15 residues. From germline, CDR1 is SGHDN and CDR2 FVKESK. V lost 0 bases, J lost 5 bases, and 14 bases lay in between. CDR3 coding DNA: TGTGCCAGCAGCCAAGAAACATCCAGGATCCACGAGCAGTACTTC. It is translated as CASSQETSRIHEQYF.

J is TRBJ2-7 and V is TRBV4-1, with a possible D match to TRBD2 (6 bases). The CDR3 is 19 residues long. Germline V gene data show CDR1 as MGHRA and CDR2 as YSYEKL. Trimming took 4 bases from V and 3 from J, leaving 28 bases between them. The CDR3 loop reads CASSPFHAGPGLNFYEQYF. CDR3 coding DNA: TGCGCCAGCAGCCCATTCCACGCCGGTCCGGGACTCAATTTCTACGAGCAGTACTTC.

In its sample, this clone is medium-sized. The CDR3 protein is CASSEVARFGRGQYF. The CDR3 bases are TGTGCCAGCAGTGAAGTCGCTCGGTTCGGGAGGGGGCAGTATTTT. The rearrangement links TRBV6-1 to TRBJ2-3, with 8 bases aligning to TRBD2. V dropped 1 base and J dropped 11; count of bases not matched to a gene: 11. There are 15 residues in the CDR3. CDR1 MNHNS and CDR2 SASEGT come from the germline V gene.

The genes are TRBV18 and TRBJ1-2; D uncertain. CDR3 size: 12 residues. CDR1 and CDR2 (germline): KGHSH, LQKENI. Between the trimmed V and J ends, which lost 6 bases and 3 bases, there was a span of 8 bases. The CDR3 nucleotides are TGTGCCAGCTCGGAGACGGACTATGGCTACACCTTC. Translated: CASSETDYGYTF.

V is TRBV30 and J is TRBJ2-7, with a weak D call TRBD1 (6 bases). CDR3 length: 14 residues. CDR1 is GTSNPN and CDR2 is SVGIG in the germline V gene (reference sequence). V lost 3 bases and J lost 6, with 18 bases in between. The CDR3 coding sequence is TGTGCCTGGAGGGATCCCGGGACATATACCGAGCAGTACTTC. Protein product: CAWRDPGTYTEQYF.

This clone was seen only once. The rearrangement links TRBV6-5 to TRBJ1-3; D remains unclear. The germline V gene encodes CDR1 MNHEY and CDR2 SVGAGI. The V gene lost 6 bases and the J gene lost 4 bases, with 4 bases spanning the gap. This CDR3 contains 11 residues. CDR3 nucleotides: TGTGCCAGCAGGGCGGGAAACACCATATATTTT. Encoded protein: CASRAGNTIYF.

The chain recombines TRBV5-6 with TRBJ1-5; 9 nucleotides line up with TRBD1. J gave up 3 bases and V 4 bases, and 8 bases lay outside the gene matches. From germline, CDR1 is SGHDT and CDR2 YYEEEE. CDR3 size: 16 residues. Written as DNA, the CDR3 is TGTGCCAGCAGCGCCGGGACAGGGAACAACAATCAGCCCCAGCATTTT. Translation: CASSAGTGNNNQPQHF.

V and J are TRBV5-4 and TRBJ1-1; D is perhaps TRBD1 (5 bases). The CDR3 totals 15 residues. Germline V gene sequence: CDR1 SGHNT, CDR2 YYREEE (reference sequence). Trimming took off 4 bases at V and 5 bases at J, with 18 bases between the two ends. DNA for the CDR3: TGTGCCAGCAGCCAGGGTCGTCTGGGATCGACTGAAGCTTTCTTT. Translation: CASSQGRLGSTEAFF.

In this sample, this clone turned up once. The gene calls are TRBV10-3 and TRBJ1-4, with D perhaps matching TRBD1 (5 bases). Per the germline V gene, CDR1 is ENHRY and CDR2 is SYGVKD. This CDR3 is 14 amino acids long. V lost 6 bases, J lost 5 bases, and 13 bases lay in between. The chain's CDR3 is CAIRSDGGNEKLFF. The CDR3 DNA is TGTGCCATCAGGTCGGACGGGGGAAATGAAAAACTGTTTTTT.

The V gene is TRBV5-6, the J gene TRBJ1-5, with TRBD1 matching over 9 bases. This CDR3 contains 15 residues. Trimming took 4 bases from V and 8 from J; bases not matched to a gene: 10. Germline V gene data show CDR1 as SGHDT and CDR2 as YYEEEE. CDR3 in amino acids: CASSGTGTGSEPQHF. The CDR3 DNA reads TGTGCCAGCAGCGGAACCGGGACAGGGAGTGAGCCCCAGCATTTT.

This clone was observed a few times. The J gene is TRBJ2-7, the V gene TRBV11-3; 9 bases are a match to TRBD1. The V and J ends lost 4 bases and 0 bases, in that order; junction bases with no gene match: 1. Germline CDR1 SGHNT, CDR2 YENEEA. This CDR3 contains 14 residues. CDR3 DNA sequence: TGTGCCAGCAGCTCGGGACAGGGCTCCTACGAGCAGTACTTC. This gives the protein CASSSGQGSYEQYF.

The rearrangement links TRBV7-6 to TRBJ1-4, with D tentatively TRBD1 (5 bases). Trimming removed 4 bases at V and 7 bases at J, with 16 bases between. CDR1 and CDR2 from the germline V gene are SGHVS and FNYEAQ. The CDR3 is made up of 15 amino acids. CDR3 bases: TGTGCCAGCAGCTCCCGGGGGGATAGAACTGAAAAACTGTTTTTT. Protein product: CASSSRGDRTEKLFF.

The chain employs TRBV5-1 and TRBJ1-4; unclear D gene. V was clipped by 1 base and J by 0 bases, with 7 bases between them. This CDR3 spans 15 amino acids. Germline-derived CDR1 and CDR2 are SGHRS and YFSETQ. The CDR3 nucleotides are TGCGCCAGCAGCTTGACACCAACAACTAATGAAAAACTGTTTTTT. It translates to CASSLTPTTNEKLFF.

V gene TRBV2 combines with J gene TRBJ2-7, with D perhaps TRBD2 (5 bases). V lost 6 bases, J lost 2 bases, and 14 bases lay in between. This CDR3 has 14 amino acids. Germline-derived CDR1 and CDR2 are SNHLY and FYNNEI. The CDR3 loop is CASRATSNAYEQYF. The CDR3 bases are TGTGCCAGCAGGGCAACTAGTAACGCCTACGAGCAGTACTTC.